The 13 T cell receptor beta chains in this list originate from one sample, sequenced in a study of a mutant IDH1 vaccine in newly diagnosed glioma. Time point noted: baseline, week 1 (first vaccination visit). Stated treatment: pre-vaccination baseline after standard-of-care therapy. Only in-frame clones appear in the TCRdb table, and some are missing; sequencing was by immunoSEQ multiplex PCR. The repertoire has 68,000 or so clones, 70% to 80% of them found once; the top ten carry about 7.5%. This specimen consisted of PBMCs, obtained from a glioma patient treated with radiotherapy, temozolomide or both. The receptors here all came from a man between 50 and 59 years old with glioma.

The chain links TRBV7-9 to TRBJ1-2, with a possible D match to TRBD1 (5 bases). The V gene lost 1 base and the J gene lost 5 bases, with 8 bases spanning the gap. This CDR3 contains 13 residues. The germline CDR1 and CDR2 sequences are SEHNR and FQNEAQ (reference sequence). Here the CDR3 reads CASSLGTLYGYTF. The DNA for the CDR3 is TGTGCCAGCAGCTTAGGGACACTGTATGGCTACACCTTC.

This clone was seen just once. This chain uses TRBV15 with TRBJ2-5; D is ambiguous. This CDR3 is built from 15 residues. Germline CDR1 is LNHNV and CDR2 is YYDKDF (reference sequence). V was pared by 0 bases and J by 7 bases, with 15 bases between. The CDR3 spells CATSRDVRPEGTQYF. DNA of the CDR3: TGTGCCACCAGCAGAGATGTTAGACCAGAAGGGACCCAGTACTTC.

The chain combines TRBV5-1 with TRBJ1-2; D is perhaps TRBD1 (5 bases). V was clipped by 3 bases and J by 5 bases, with 17 bases between them. There are 15 residues in the CDR3. Per germline, CDR1 SGHRS and CDR2 YFSETQ. CDR3 nucleotides: TGCGCCAGCAGCTGGGGAACGACAGATTCTTATGGCTACACCTTC. It codes for CASSWGTTDSYGYTF.

This clone was recorded once. This chain uses TRBV7-6 with TRBJ1-2; 9 nucleotides align to TRBD1. The ends lost 4 bases at V and 8 bases at J; junction bases unmatched: 11. The germline CDR1 and CDR2 sequences are SGHVS and FNYEAQ. This CDR3 spans 15 amino acids. The chain's CDR3 is CASSSLGWDRAGYTF. The CDR3 nucleotides read TGTGCCAGCAGCTCTCTCGGTTGGGACAGGGCGGGCTACACCTTC.

V and J are TRBV18 and TRBJ2-3, with 10 bases that match TRBD2. V shed 0 bases, J shed 0 bases, and the junction held 12 bases outside the gene matches. This CDR3 has 20 amino acids. The germline V gene encodes CDR1 KGHSH and CDR2 LQKENI. The CDR3 is CASSPPKIAGGPMSTDTQYF. CDR3 in DNA: TGTGCCAGCTCACCACCCAAGATAGCGGGGGGCCCCATGAGCACAGATACGCAGTATTTT. Variable domain in full (rest from reference TRBV18 and TRBJ2-3): NAGVMQNPRHLVRRRGQEARLRCSPMKGHSHVYWYRQLPEEGLKFMVYLQKENIIDESGMPKERFSAEFPKEGPSILRIQQVVRGDSAAYFCASSPPKIAGGPMSTDTQYFGPGTRLTVL.

This chain uses TRBV6-5 with TRBJ2-1; 8 bases are shared with TRBD1. V shed 6 bases and J 2 bases; nucleotides not matched to a gene: 3. Germline CDR1 and CDR2: MNHEY and SVGAGI. This CDR3 contains 14 residues. As DNA, the CDR3 is TGTGCCAGCAGACACAGGGGGACCTACAATGAGCAGTTCTTC. As protein: CASRHRGTYNEQFF.

In its sample, this clone was seen once. The chain couples TRBV5-4 to TRBJ1-2; D not certain. Trimming removed 5 bases at V and 2 bases at J, with 13 bases between. Germline V gives CDR1 SGHNT, CDR2 YYREEE (reference sequence). The CDR3 runs 14 residues. The CDR3 is CASRQIDMNYGYTF. The DNA for the CDR3 is TGTGCCAGCAGACAAATCGACATGAACTATGGCTACACCTTC.

The chain carries TRBV18 and TRBJ2-5; no reliable D call. V was shortened by 2 bases and J by 2 bases, with 9 bases between the two germline ends. The CDR3 runs to 14 residues. Germline V gives CDR1 KGHSH, CDR2 LQKENI. Written as DNA, the CDR3 is TGTGCCAGCTCACCAACGGTTCGTCAAGAGACCCAGTACTTC. This encodes CASSPTVRQETQYF.

The V gene is TRBV20-1, the J gene TRBJ2-6; D is unclear. With 7 bases removed from V and 3 bases from J, the gap between germline ends came to 4 bases. Germline-derived CDR1 and CDR2 are DFQATT and SNEGSKA (reference sequence). This CDR3 comprises 11 residues. The CDR3: CSVDGANVLTF. The DNA for the CDR3 is TGCAGTGTGGATGGGGCCAACGTCCTGACTTTC.

This clone occurred a few times. The J gene is TRBJ1-1, the V gene TRBV9; D remains unclear. There are 12 residues in the CDR3. Germline CDR1 SGDLS, CDR2 YYNGEE. V was cut by 5 bases and J by 8 bases, with 13 bases left in between. The CDR3 nucleotides read TGTGCCAGCAGTCCTGTCCAAGGGGAAGCTTTCTTT. This translates into CASSPVQGEAFF.

This sequence joins TRBV7-9 and TRBJ2-3; D is perhaps TRBD1 (6 bases). Trimming pared 0 bases from V and 2 bases from J, leaving 12 bases between. CDR3 length: 16 amino acids. Germline loops: CDR1 SEHNR, CDR2 FQNEAQ (reference sequence). The CDR3 nucleotides read TGTGCCAGCAGCTTAGCGGTAACAGGGATCACAGATACGCAGTATTTT. Its protein product is CASSLAVTGITDTQYF.

The CDR3 nucleotides are TGTGCCAGCAGTGACCCTAGCGGGGGGGCCCCTGGGGCCAACGTCCTGACTTTC. The encoded protein is CASSDPSGGAPGANVLTF. The chain employs TRBV2 and TRBJ2-6; 12 bases map to TRBD2. CDR3 length: 18 amino acids. CDR1 SNHLY and CDR2 FYNNEI come from the germline V gene. After removal of 3 bases from V and 2 bases from J, the junction contained 5 bases not matched to a gene. Combining the CDR3 with reference TRBV2 and TRBJ2-6 gives the whole variable domain EPEVTQTPSHQVTQMGQEVILRCVPISNHLYFYWYRQILGQKVEFLVSFYNNEISEKSEIFDDQFSVERPDGSNFTLKIRSTKLEDSAMYFCASSDPSGGAPGANVLTFGAGSRLTVL.

The chain is built from TRBV5-4 and TRBJ1-4; 8 positions match TRBD1. CDR1 SGHNT and CDR2 YYREEE come from the germline V gene (reference sequence). This CDR3 has 12 amino acids. The V and J ends lost 7 bases and 7 bases, in that order; junction bases with no gene match: 3. The CDR3 loop is CASAGTGEKLFF. The DNA of the CDR3 is TGTGCCAGCGCCGGGACAGGTGAAAAACTGTTTTTT.